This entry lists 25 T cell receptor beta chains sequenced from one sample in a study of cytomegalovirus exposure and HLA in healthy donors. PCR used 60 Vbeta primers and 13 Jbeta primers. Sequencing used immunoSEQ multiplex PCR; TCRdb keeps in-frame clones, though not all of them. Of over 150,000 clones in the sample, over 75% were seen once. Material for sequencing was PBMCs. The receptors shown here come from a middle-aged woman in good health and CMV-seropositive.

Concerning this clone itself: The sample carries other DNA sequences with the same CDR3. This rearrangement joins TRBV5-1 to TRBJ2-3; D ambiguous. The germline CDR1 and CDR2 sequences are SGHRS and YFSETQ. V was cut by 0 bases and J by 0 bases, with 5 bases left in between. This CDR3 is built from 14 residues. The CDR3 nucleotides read TGCGCCAGCAGCTTGGCCGGGAGCACAGATACGCAGTATTTT. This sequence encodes CASSLAGSTDTQYF.

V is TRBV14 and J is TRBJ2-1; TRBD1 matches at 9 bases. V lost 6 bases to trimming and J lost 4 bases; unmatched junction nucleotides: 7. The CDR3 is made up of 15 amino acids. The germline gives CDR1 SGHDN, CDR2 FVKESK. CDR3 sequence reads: CASRPQGQGYNEQFF. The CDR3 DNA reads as TGTGCCAGCAGACCACAGGGACAGGGATACAATGAGCAGTTCTTC.

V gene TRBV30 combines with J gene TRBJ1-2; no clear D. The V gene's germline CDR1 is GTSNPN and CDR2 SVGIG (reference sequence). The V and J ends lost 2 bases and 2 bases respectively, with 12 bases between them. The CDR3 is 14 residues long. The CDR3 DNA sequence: TGTGCCTGGAGTATGACACCCGCCAACTATGGCTACACCTTC. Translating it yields CAWSMTPANYGYTF.

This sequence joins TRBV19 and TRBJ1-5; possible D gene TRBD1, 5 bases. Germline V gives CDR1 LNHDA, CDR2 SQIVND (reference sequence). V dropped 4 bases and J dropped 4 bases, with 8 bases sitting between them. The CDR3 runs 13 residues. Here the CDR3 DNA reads TGTGCCAGTAGTAAGCGGGGGAATCAGCCCCAGCATTTT. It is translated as CASSKRGNQPQHF. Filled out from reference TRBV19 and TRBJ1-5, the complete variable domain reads DGGITQSPKYLFRKEGQNVTLSCEQNLNHDAMYWYRQDPGQGLRLIYYSQIVNDFQKGDIAEGYSVSREKKESFPLTVTSAQKNPTAFYLCASSKRGNQPQHFGDGTRLSIL.

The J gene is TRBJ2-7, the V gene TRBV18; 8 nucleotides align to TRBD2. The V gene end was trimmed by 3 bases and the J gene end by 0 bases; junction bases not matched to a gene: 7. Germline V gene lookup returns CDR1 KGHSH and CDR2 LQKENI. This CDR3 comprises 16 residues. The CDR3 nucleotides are TGTGCCAGCTCACCCGCGGGAGGACTTTACTCCTACGAGCAGTACTTC. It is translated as CASSPAGGLYSYEQYF. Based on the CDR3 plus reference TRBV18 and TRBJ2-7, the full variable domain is NAGVMQNPRHLVRRRGQEARLRCSPMKGHSHVYWYRQLPEEGLKFMVYLQKENIIDESGMPKERFSAEFPKEGPSILRIQQVVRGDSAAYFCASSPAGGLYSYEQYFGPGTRLTVT.

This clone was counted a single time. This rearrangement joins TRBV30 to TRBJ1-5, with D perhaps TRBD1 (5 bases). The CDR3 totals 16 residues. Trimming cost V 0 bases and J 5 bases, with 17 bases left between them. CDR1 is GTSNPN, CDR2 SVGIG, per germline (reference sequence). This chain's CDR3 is CAWSVRSGGSDQPQHF. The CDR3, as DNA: TGTGCCTGGAGTGTACGGTCGGGGGGTAGTGATCAGCCCCAGCATTTT.

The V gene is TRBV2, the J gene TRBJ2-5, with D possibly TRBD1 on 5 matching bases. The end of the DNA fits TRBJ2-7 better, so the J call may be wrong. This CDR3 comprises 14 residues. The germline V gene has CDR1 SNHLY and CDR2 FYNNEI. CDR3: CASAVTASSYEQYF. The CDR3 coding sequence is TGTGCCAGCGCGGTGACAGCGAGCTCCTACGAGCAGTACTTC.

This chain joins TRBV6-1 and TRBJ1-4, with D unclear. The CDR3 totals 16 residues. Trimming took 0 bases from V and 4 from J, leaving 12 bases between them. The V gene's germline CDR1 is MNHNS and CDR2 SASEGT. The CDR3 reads CASSEAGRAFNEKLFF. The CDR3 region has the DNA TGTGCCAGCAGTGAAGCGGGCAGAGCTTTTAATGAAAAACTGTTTTTT.

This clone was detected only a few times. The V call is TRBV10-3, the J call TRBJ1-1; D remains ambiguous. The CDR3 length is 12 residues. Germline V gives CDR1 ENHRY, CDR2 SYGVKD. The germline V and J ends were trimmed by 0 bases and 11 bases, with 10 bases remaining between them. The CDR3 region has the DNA TGTGCCATCAGTGAGTCGACGAGGAGTGCTTTCTTT. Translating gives CAISESTRSAFF.

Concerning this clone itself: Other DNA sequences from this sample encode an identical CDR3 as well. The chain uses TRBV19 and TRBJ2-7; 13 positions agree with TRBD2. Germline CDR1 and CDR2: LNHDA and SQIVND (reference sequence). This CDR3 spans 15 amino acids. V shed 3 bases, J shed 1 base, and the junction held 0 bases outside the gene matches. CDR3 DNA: TGTGCCAGTAGTATGGGACTAGCGGGGTCCTACGAGCAGTACTTC. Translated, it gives CASSMGLAGSYEQYF.

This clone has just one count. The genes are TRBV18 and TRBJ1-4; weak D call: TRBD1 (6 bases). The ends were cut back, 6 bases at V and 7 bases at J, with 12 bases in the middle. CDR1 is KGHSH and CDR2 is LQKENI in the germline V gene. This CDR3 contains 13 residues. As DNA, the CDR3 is TGTGCCAGCTCGCTCCGGGACACTGAAAAACTGTTTTTT. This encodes CASSLRDTEKLFF.

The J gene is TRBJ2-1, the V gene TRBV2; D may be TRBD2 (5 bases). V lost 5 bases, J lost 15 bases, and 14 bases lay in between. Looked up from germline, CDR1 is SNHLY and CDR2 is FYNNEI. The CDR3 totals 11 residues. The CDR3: CASSNRERPFF. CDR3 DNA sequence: TGTGCCAGCAGTAACCGGGAAAGGCCGTTCTTC.

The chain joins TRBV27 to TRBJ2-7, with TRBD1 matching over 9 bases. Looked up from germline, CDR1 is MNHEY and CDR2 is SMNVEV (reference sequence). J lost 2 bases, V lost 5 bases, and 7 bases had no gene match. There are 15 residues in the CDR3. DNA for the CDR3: TGTGCCAGCAGTCCCCGGACAGGGGCAACCTACGAGCAGTACTTC. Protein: CASSPRTGATYEQYF.

For the CDR3, the DNA is TGCAGCGTTGTACAGGGTAGGGAGTACTTC. Residues: CSVVQGREYF. The V call is TRBV29-1, the J call TRBJ2-7; D is perhaps TRBD1 (6 bases). The CDR3 runs 10 residues. Germline V gene data show CDR1 as SQVTM and CDR2 as ANQGSEA. The V and J ends lost 4 bases and 11 bases respectively, with 12 bases between them.

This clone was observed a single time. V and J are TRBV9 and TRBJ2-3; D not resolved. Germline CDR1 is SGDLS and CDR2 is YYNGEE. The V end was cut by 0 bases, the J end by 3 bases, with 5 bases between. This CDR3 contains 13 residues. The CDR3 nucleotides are TGTGCCAGCAGCGTAGTCGGTACAGATACGCAGTATTTT. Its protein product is CASSVVGTDTQYF.

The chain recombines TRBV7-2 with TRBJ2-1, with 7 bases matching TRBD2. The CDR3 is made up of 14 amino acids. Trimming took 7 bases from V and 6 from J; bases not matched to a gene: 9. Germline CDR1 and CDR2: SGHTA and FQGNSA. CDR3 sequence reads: CASTTRGLFNEQFF. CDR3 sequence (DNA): TGTGCCAGCACCACGAGGGGACTATTCAATGAGCAGTTCTTC.

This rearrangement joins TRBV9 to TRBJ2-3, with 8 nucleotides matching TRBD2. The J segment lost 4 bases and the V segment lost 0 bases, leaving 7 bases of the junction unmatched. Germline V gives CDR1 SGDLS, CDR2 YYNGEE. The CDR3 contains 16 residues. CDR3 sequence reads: CASSVASGSLPDTQYF. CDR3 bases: TGTGCCAGCAGCGTAGCCAGCGGGAGTCTACCAGATACGCAGTATTTT.

The CDR3 region has the DNA TGTGCCAGCAGCTTGGAAGTCTATCAAGAGACCCAGTACTTC. Translation: CASSLEVYQETQYF. The rearrangement uses TRBV5-4 and TRBJ2-5; no definite D call. V lost 0 bases and J 2 bases, leaving 8 bases between the germline ends. This CDR3 is 14 amino acids long. The germline V gene encodes CDR1 SGHNT and CDR2 YYREEE (reference sequence). Full variable domain (outside the CDR3, taken from reference TRBV5-4 and TRBJ2-5): ETGVTQSPTHLIKTRGQQVTLRCSSQSGHNTVSWYQQALGQGPQFIFQYYREEENGRGNFPPRFSGLQFPNYSSELNVNALELDDSALYLCASSLEVYQETQYFGPGTRLLVL.

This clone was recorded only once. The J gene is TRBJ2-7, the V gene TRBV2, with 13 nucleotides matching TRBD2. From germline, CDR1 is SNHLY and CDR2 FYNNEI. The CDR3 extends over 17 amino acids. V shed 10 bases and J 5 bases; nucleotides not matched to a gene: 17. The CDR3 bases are TGTGCCATCCTTAAAACCAAACTAGCGGGAGGGCCTAACGAGCAGTACTTC. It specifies CAILKTKLAGGPNEQYF. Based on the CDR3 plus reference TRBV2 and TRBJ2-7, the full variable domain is EPEVTQTPSHQVTQMGQEVILRCVPISNHLYFYWYRQILGQKVEFLVSFYNNEISEKSEIFDDQFSVERPDGSNFTLKIRSTKLEDSAMYFCAILKTKLAGGPNEQYFGPGTRLTVT.

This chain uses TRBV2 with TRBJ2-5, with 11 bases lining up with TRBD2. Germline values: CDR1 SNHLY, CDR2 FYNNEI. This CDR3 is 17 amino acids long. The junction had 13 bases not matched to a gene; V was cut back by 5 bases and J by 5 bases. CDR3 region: CASSWNPSWTSGETQYF. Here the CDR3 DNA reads TGTGCCAGCAGTTGGAATCCCTCCTGGACTAGCGGGGAGACCCAGTACTTC.

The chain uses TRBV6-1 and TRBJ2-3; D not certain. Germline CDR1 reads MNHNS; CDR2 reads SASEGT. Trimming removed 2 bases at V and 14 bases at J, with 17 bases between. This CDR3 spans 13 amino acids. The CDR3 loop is CASSEWAPPAVYF. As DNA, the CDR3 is TGTGCCAGCAGTGAATGGGCCCCTCCCGCCGTGTATTTT.

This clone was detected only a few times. This chain's CDR3 is CASSPVRGYYGYTF. The CDR3 region has the DNA TGTGCCAGCAGTCCTGTACGAGGTTACTATGGCTACACCTTC. The chain joins TRBV6-5 to TRBJ1-2, with D unclear. The CDR3 is 14 residues long. V was cut by 5 bases and J by 3 bases, with 13 bases left in between. Germline V gene data show CDR1 as MNHEY and CDR2 as SVGAGI.

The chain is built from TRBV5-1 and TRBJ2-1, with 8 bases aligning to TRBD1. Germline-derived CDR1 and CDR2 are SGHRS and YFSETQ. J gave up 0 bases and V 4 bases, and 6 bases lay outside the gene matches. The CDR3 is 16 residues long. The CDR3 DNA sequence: TGCGCCAGCAGCCGGACAGGGCCGGGCTCCTACAATGAGCAGTTCTTC. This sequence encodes CASSRTGPGSYNEQFF.

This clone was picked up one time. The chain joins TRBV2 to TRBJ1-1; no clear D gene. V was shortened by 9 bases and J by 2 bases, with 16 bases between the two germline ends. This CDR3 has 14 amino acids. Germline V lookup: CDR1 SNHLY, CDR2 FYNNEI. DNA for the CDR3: TGTGCCAGTGTCATCCGGGAGACAAACACTGAAGCTTTCTTT. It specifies CASVIRETNTEAFF.

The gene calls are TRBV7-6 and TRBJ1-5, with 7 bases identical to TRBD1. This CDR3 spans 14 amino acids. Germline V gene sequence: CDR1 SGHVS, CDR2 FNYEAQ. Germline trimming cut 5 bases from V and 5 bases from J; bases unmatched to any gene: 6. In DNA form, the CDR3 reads TGTGCCAGCAGCCAGGGACAGACGGATCAGCCCCAGCATTTT. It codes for CASSQGQTDQPQHF.